A selection of T cell receptor beta chains follows, all from one sample in a study of T-cell reconstitution after alpha-beta-depleted transplantation in children. TCRdb processed the PCR reads anew with MiXCR; each CDR3 protein has one entry. The data show 70,000 or so distinct CDR3 sequences, 9.5% to 13% seen once. Source: PBMCs, taken before TCRalphabeta/CD19-depleted stem cell transplant. The receptors shown here come from a boy aged 5 to 17 with acute myeloid leukemia, due to receive a stem cell transplant. The CDR3 runs from the conserved cysteine through the conserved F or W. Each record gives: D gene, clone size, J gene, V gene, CDR3 DNA, CDR3 protein. D genes are given only for firm matches. A row's size may be missing; if present it is once, few, many or a size class.

D gene: .; clone size: .; J gene: TRBJ1-2; V gene: TRBV11-2; CDR3 DNA: TGTGCCAGCAGCTTAAGGGACATAACCTATGGCTACACCTTC; CDR3 protein: CASSLRDITYGYTF
D gene: TRBD1; clone size: many; J gene: TRBJ2-1; V gene: TRBV11-2; CDR3 DNA: TGTGCCAGCAGCTATTATCGGACAGGGGCCTTCTCCTACAATGAGCAGTTCTTC; CDR3 protein: CASSYYRTGAFSYNEQFF
D gene: .; clone size: many; J gene: TRBJ1-1; V gene: TRBV4-1; CDR3 DNA: TGCGCCAGCAGCCAAGGAGGCGTTGAAGCTTTCTTT; CDR3 protein: CASSQGGVEAFF
D gene: .; clone size: many; J gene: TRBJ1-2; V gene: TRBV28; CDR3 DNA: TGTGCCATCTCTCCGGGTTATGGCTACACCTTC; CDR3 protein: CAISPGYGYTF
D gene: TRBD2; clone size: .; J gene: TRBJ2-4; V gene: TRBV19; CDR3 DNA: TGTGCCAGTAGTAGCCCCGGGACTAGCGGGAGCAGGACCCTAGCCAAAAACATTCAGTACTTC; CDR3 protein: CASSSPGTSGSRTLAKNIQYF
D gene: .; clone size: many; J gene: TRBJ2-3; V gene: TRBV20-1; CDR3 DNA: TGCAGTGCTAGAGAACCTCGGGACTTTCTGGCAGATACGCAGTATTTT; CDR3 protein: CSAREPRDFLADTQYF
D gene: .; clone size: many; J gene: TRBJ2-4; V gene: TRBV9; CDR3 DNA: TGTGCCAGCAGCGTAGGCCTAGCTAACATTCAGTACTTC; CDR3 protein: CASSVGLANIQYF
D gene: .; clone size: many; J gene: TRBJ1-6; V gene: TRBV25-1; CDR3 DNA: TGTGCCAGCAGTGTATTTGGTCTAGATAATTCACCCCTCCACTTT; CDR3 protein: CASSVFGLDNSPLHF
D gene: TRBD2; clone size: many; J gene: TRBJ2-1; V gene: TRBV5-6; CDR3 DNA: TGTGCCAGCACCTCCAGGACTAGCGAGCAGTTCTTC; CDR3 protein: CASTSRTSEQFF
D gene: .; clone size: many; J gene: TRBJ2-1; V gene: TRBV7-2; CDR3 DNA: TGTGCCAGCAGCTTAGCGTTCAGGAATGAGCAGTTCTTC; CDR3 protein: CASSLAFRNEQFF
D gene: .; clone size: many; J gene: TRBJ2-7; V gene: TRBV4-2; CDR3 DNA: TGTGCCAGCAGCCAAGCCCCCCGTATCGACGAGCAGTACTTC; CDR3 protein: CASSQAPRIDEQYF
D gene: TRBD2; clone size: few; J gene: TRBJ2-1; V gene: TRBV25-1; CDR3 DNA: TGTGCCAGCAGTGGAGCGGGATGGGTCAATGAGCAGTTCTTC; CDR3 protein: CASSGAGWVNEQFF
D gene: TRBD2; clone size: many; J gene: TRBJ2-1; V gene: TRBV9; CDR3 DNA: TGTGCCAGCAGCGGACACGGGAGGGCAGACAATGAGCAGTTCTTC; CDR3 protein: CASSGHGRADNEQFF
D gene: TRBD1; clone size: many; J gene: TRBJ1-2; V gene: TRBV7-9; CDR3 DNA: TGTGCCAGCAGATCCCAGGGGGCTCCTAACTATGGCTACACCTTC; CDR3 protein: CASRSQGAPNYGYTF
D gene: TRBD1; clone size: few; J gene: TRBJ1-2; V gene: TRBV4-3; CDR3 DNA: TGCGCCAGCAGCCAAGATGCGGGACAGGACCTCTATGGCTACACCTTC; CDR3 protein: CASSQDAGQDLYGYTF
D gene: TRBD2; clone size: few; J gene: TRBJ2-1; V gene: TRBV3-1; CDR3 DNA: TGTGCCAGCACCACCGGACTAGCGGGTGTCCTCCACAATGAGCAGTTCTTC; CDR3 protein: CASTTGLAGVLHNEQFF
D gene: .; clone size: many; J gene: TRBJ1-5; V gene: TRBV12-3/TRBV12-4; CDR3 DNA: TGTGCCAGCAGTTTAGATCCGGATAGCAATCAGCCCCAGCATTTT; CDR3 protein: CASSLDPDSNQPQHF
D gene: TRBD1; clone size: few; J gene: TRBJ2-6; V gene: TRBV2; CDR3 DNA: TGTGCCAGCAGTGGGCCTACAGGGGGTGTAAGCTCTGGGGCCAACGTCCTGACTTTC; CDR3 protein: CASSGPTGGVSSGANVLTF
D gene: TRBD1; clone size: few; J gene: TRBJ1-2; V gene: TRBV5-4; CDR3 DNA: TGTGCCAGCAGCTTGGGAGGGACAGATTATGGCTACACCTTC; CDR3 protein: CASSLGGTDYGYTF
D gene: TRBD1; clone size: .; J gene: TRBJ1-1; V gene: TRBV7-2; CDR3 DNA: TGTGCCAGCAGTTCTCGTTCGGGACAGAGAACAGAAGCTTTCTTT; CDR3 protein: CASSSRSGQRTEAFF
D gene: .; clone size: many; J gene: TRBJ2-3; V gene: TRBV5-1; CDR3 DNA: TGCGCCAGCAGCTTGGGGACTCCCACAGATACGCAGTATTTT; CDR3 protein: CASSLGTPTDTQYF
D gene: TRBD1; clone size: few; J gene: TRBJ1-4; V gene: TRBV6-5; CDR3 DNA: TGTGCCAGCAGTTACGCCGGGACAGGGAAAAAACTGTTTTTT; CDR3 protein: CASSYAGTGKKLFF
D gene: TRBD1; clone size: many; J gene: TRBJ1-5; V gene: TRBV4-2; CDR3 DNA: TGTGCCAGCAGCCTAGGACAGGGCTATCAGCCCCAGCATTTT; CDR3 protein: CASSLGQGYQPQHF
D gene: .; clone size: .; J gene: TRBJ1-1; V gene: TRBV6-5; CDR3 DNA: TGTGCCAGCAGTTACGCCGGACGCTTGATGAACACTGAAGCTTTCTTT; CDR3 protein: CASSYAGRLMNTEAFF
D gene: TRBD1; clone size: many; J gene: TRBJ1-2; V gene: TRBV29-1; CDR3 DNA: TGCAGCGTCTCGAATCCGACTCGTGACAGGGGGTTTGGCTACACCTTC; CDR3 protein: CSVSNPTRDRGFGYTF
D gene: TRBD2; clone size: many; J gene: TRBJ2-7; V gene: TRBV5-1; CDR3 DNA: TGCGCCAGCAGCGCGGCAATGAGACTAGCGGGAGTTTCCTACGAGCAGTACTTC; CDR3 protein: CASSAAMRLAGVSYEQYF
D gene: .; clone size: many; J gene: TRBJ2-3; V gene: TRBV15; CDR3 DNA: TGTGCCACCAGGAGGGGGTTGGCCACAGATACGCAGTATTTT; CDR3 protein: CATRRGLATDTQYF
D gene: TRBD2; clone size: many; J gene: TRBJ2-3; V gene: TRBV6-2/TRBV6-3; CDR3 DNA: TGTGCCAGCAGTTTTCCGGGACTAGCGGGAGGATCAGATACGCAGTATTTT; CDR3 protein: CASSFPGLAGGSDTQYF
D gene: TRBD1; clone size: many; J gene: TRBJ2-7; V gene: TRBV12-3/TRBV12-4; CDR3 DNA: TGTGCCAGCAGGCAGGGGACAGGGGGTTCCTACGAGCAGTACTTC; CDR3 protein: CASRQGTGGSYEQYF
D gene: TRBD2; clone size: many; J gene: TRBJ2-3; V gene: TRBV11-2; CDR3 DNA: TGTGCCAGCAGCTTAGAGGGACTAGCGGGGGTGGATACGCAGTATTTT; CDR3 protein: CASSLEGLAGVDTQYF